This record concerns one T cell receptor (beta chain) sequence. No antigen is known for it. This entry belongs to a study of cytomegalovirus exposure and HLA in healthy donors. Study-wide results and caveats: A later analysis linked a missense variant in DCLRE1C to the trimming of TCR beta V and J genes. Previously analyzed data showed that most TCR beta V segments were productive at a frequency of about 90% or about 30%.

PCR involved 60 Vbeta and 13 Jbeta primers. Produced via immunoSEQ multiplex PCR; TCRdb's table is partial and in-frame only. The repertoire holds about 170,000 clones, about 85% seen once, with around 2.5% in the top ten. The TCR was taken from a man aged 25 to 40 in good health and CMV-seropositive. The source material was PBMCs.

CDR3 nucleotides: TGTGCCAGCAGCTTCCTAAGCTCTGGAAACACCATATATTTT. Its protein is CASSFLSSGNTIYF. The V and J genes are TRBV5-6 and TRBJ1-3; D is uncertain. Germline V lookup: CDR1 SGHDT, CDR2 YYEEEE. The CDR3 is 14 amino acids. The V end was cut by 2 bases, the J end by 0 bases, with 6 bases between.